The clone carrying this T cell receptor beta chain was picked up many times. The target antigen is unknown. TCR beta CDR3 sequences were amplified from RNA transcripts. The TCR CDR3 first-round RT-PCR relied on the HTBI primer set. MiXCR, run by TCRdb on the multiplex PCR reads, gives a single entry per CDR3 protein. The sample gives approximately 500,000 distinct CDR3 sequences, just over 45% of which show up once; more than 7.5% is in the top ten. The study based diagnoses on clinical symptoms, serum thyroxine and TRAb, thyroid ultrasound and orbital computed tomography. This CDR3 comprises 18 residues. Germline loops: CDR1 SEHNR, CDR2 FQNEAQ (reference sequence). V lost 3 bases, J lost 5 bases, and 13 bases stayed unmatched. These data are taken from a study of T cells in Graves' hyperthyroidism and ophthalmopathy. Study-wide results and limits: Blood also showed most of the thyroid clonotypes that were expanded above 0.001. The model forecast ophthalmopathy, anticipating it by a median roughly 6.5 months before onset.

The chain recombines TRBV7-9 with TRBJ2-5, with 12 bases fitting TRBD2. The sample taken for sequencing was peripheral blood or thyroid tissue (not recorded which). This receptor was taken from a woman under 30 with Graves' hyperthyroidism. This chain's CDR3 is CASSFRLAGGIYLETQYF. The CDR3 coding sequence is TGTGCCAGCAGCTTTCGTCTAGCGGGAGGGATTTATTTGGAGACCCAGTACTTC.